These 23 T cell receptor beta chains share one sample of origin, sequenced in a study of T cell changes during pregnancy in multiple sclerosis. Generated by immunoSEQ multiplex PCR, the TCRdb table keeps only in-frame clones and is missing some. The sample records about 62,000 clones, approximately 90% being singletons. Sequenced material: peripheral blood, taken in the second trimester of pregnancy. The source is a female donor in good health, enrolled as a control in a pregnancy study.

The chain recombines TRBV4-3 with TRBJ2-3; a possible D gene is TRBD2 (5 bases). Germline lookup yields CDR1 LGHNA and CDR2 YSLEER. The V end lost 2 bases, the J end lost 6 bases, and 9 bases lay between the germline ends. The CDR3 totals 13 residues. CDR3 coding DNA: TGCGCCAGCAGCCAAAGAGGGCCGGATACGCAGTATTTT. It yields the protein CASSQRGPDTQYF.

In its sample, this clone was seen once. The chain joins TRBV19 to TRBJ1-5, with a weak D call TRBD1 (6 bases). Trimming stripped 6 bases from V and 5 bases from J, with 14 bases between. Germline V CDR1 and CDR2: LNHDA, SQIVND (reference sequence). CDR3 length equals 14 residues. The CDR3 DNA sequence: TGTGCCAGTAGACAAACAGGGTCCGATCAGCCCCAGCATTTT. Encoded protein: CASRQTGSDQPQHF.

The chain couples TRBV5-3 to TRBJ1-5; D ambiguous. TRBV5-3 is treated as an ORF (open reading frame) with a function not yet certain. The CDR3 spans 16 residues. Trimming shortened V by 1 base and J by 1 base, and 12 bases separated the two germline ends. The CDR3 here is CARSLKEARSNQPQHF. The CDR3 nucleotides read TGTGCCAGAAGCTTGAAGGAGGCACGCAGCAATCAGCCCCAGCATTTT.

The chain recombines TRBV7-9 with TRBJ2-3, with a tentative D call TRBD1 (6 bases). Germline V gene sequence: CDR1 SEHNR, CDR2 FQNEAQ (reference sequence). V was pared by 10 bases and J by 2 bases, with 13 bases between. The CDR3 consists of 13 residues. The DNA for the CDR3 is TGTGCCACCGACACAGGGTCCACAGATACGCAGTATTTT. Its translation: CATDTGSTDTQYF.

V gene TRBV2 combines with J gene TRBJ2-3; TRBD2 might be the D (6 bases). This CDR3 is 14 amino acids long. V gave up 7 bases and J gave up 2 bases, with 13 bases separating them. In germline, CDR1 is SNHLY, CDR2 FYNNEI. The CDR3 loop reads CASILSGPTDTQYF. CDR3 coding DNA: TGTGCCAGCATCCTTAGCGGACCCACAGATACGCAGTATTTT.

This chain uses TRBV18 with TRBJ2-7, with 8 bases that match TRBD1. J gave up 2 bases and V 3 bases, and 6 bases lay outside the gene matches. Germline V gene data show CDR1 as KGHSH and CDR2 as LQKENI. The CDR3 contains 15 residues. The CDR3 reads CASSPGQGPTYEQYF. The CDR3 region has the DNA TGTGCCAGCTCACCCGGACAGGGCCCGACCTACGAGCAGTACTTC.

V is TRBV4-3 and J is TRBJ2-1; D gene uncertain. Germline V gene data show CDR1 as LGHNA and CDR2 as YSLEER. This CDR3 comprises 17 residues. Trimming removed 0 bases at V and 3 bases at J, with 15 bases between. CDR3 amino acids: CASSQETGNFIYNEQFF. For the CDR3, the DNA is TGCGCCAGCAGCCAAGAGACTGGAAATTTTATCTACAATGAGCAGTTCTTC.

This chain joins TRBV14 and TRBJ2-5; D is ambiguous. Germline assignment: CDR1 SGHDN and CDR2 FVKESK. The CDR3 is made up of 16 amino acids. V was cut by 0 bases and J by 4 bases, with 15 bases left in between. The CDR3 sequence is CASSQEITFQVETQYF. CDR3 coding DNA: TGTGCCAGCAGCCAAGAGATAACTTTTCAGGTAGAGACCCAGTACTTC.

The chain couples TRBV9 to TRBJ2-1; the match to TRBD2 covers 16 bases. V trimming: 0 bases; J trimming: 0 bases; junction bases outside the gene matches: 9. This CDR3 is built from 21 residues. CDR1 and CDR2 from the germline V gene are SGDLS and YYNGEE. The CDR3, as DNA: TGTGCCAGCAGCGTAGGTTGGGGACTAGCGGGAGGGCCTGGCTCCTACAATGAGCAGTTCTTC. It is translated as CASSVGWGLAGGPGSYNEQFF.

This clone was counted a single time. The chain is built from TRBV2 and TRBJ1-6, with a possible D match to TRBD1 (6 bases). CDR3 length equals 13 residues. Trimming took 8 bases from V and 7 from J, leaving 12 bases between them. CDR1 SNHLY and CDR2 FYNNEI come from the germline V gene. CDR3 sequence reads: CASGRGNNSPLHF. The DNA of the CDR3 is TGTGCCAGCGGAAGGGGGAACAATTCACCCCTCCACTTT.

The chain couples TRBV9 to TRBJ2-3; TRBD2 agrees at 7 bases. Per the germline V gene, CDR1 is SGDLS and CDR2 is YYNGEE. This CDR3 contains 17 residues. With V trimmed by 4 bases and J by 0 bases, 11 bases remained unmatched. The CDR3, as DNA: TGTGCCAGCAGCCCGACCCCGGGACTACCGAGCACAGATACGCAGTATTTT. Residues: CASSPTPGLPSTDTQYF.

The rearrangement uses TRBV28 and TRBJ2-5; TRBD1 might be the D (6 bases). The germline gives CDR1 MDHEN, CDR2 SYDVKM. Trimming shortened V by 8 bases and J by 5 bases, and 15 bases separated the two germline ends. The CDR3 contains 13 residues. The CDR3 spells CASAKGTLETQYF. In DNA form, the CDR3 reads TGTGCCAGCGCTAAGGGGACACTTGAGACCCAGTACTTC.

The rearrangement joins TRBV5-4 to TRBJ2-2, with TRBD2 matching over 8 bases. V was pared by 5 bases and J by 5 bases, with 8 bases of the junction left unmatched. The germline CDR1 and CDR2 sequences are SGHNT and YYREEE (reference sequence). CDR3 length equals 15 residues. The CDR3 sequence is CASSSGGYTTGELFF. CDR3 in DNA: TGTGCCAGCAGTTCGGGGGGGTACACAACCGGGGAGCTGTTTTTT.

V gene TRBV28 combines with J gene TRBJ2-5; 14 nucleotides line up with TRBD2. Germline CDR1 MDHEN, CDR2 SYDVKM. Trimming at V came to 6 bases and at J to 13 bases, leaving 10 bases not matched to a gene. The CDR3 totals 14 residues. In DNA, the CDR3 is TGTGCCAGCAGCCTGACTAGCGGGAGGGCCCTCTGGTACTTC. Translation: CASSLTSGRALWYF.

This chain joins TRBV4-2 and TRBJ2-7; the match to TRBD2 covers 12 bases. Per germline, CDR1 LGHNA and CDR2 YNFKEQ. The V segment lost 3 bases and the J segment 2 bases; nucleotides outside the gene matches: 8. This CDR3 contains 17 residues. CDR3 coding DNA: TGTGCCAGCAGCCATCCTCTAGCGGGGGGGCTTACCTACGAGCAGTACTTC. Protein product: CASSHPLAGGLTYEQYF.

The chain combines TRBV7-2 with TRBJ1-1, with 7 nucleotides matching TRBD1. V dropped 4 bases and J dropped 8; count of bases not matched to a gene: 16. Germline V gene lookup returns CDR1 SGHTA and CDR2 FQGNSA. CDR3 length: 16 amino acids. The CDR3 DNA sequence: TGTGCCAGCAGCTCCCCCCCACTCGGACCGGGACAGGAAGCTTTCTTT. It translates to CASSSPPLGPGQEAFF. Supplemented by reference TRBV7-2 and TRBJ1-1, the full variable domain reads GAGVSQSPSNKVTEKGKDVELRCDPISGHTALYWYRQSLGQGLEFLIYFQGNSAPDKSGLPSDRFSAERTGGSVSTLTIQRTQQEDSAVYLCASSSPPLGPGQEAFFGQGTRLTVV.

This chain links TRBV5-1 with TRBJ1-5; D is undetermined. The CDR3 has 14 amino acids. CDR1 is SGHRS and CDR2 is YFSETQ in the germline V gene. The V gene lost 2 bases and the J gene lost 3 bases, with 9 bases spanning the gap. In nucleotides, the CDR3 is TGCGCCAGCAGCTTTGGCGGGTACAATCAGCCCCAGCATTTT. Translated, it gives CASSFGGYNQPQHF.

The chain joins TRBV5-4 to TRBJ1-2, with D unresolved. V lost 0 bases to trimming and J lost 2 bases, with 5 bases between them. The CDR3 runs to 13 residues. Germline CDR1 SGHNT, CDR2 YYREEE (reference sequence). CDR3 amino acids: CASSLAMNYGYTF. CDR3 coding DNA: TGTGCCAGCAGCTTGGCCATGAACTATGGCTACACCTTC.

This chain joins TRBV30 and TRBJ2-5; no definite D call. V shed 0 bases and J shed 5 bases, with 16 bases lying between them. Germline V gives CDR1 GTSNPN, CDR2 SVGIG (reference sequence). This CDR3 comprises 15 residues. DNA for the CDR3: TGTGCCTGGAGTGTACTGTGGAGCAATGTGGAGACCCAGTACTTC. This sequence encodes CAWSVLWSNVETQYF.

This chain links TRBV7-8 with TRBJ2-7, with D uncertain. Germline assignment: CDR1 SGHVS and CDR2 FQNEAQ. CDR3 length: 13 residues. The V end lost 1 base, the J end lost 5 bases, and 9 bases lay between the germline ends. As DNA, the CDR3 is TGTGCCAGCAGCTTAGGCGGATTCGACGAGCAGTACTTC. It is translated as CASSLGGFDEQYF. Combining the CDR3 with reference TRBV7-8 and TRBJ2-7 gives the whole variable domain GAGVSQSPRYKVAKRGQDVALRCDPISGHVSLFWYQQALGQGPEFLTYFQNEAQLDKSGLPSDRFFAERPEGSVSTLKIQRTQQEDSAVYLCASSLGGFDEQYFGPGTRLTVT.

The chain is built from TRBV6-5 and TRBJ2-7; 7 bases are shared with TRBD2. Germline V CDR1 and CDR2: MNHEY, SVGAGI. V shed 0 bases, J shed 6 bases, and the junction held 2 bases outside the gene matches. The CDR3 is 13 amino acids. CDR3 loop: CASSYSAGAEQYF. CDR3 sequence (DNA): TGTGCCAGCAGTTACTCGGCGGGAGCCGAGCAGTACTTC.

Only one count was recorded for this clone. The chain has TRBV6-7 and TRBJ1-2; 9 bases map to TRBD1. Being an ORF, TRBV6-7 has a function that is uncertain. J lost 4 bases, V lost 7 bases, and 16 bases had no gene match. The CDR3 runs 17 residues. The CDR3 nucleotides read TGTGCCAGCACCCCACCTACAGGGGGCGCCGATTTCTATGGCTACACCTTC. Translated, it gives CASTPPTGGADFYGYTF.

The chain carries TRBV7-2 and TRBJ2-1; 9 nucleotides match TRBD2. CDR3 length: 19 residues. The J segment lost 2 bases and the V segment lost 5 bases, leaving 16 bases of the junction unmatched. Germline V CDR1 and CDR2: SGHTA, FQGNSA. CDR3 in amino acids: CASSPSSGGLASPYNEQFF. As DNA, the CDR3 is TGTGCCAGCAGCCCATCGAGCGGAGGACTAGCGAGTCCCTACAATGAGCAGTTCTTC.